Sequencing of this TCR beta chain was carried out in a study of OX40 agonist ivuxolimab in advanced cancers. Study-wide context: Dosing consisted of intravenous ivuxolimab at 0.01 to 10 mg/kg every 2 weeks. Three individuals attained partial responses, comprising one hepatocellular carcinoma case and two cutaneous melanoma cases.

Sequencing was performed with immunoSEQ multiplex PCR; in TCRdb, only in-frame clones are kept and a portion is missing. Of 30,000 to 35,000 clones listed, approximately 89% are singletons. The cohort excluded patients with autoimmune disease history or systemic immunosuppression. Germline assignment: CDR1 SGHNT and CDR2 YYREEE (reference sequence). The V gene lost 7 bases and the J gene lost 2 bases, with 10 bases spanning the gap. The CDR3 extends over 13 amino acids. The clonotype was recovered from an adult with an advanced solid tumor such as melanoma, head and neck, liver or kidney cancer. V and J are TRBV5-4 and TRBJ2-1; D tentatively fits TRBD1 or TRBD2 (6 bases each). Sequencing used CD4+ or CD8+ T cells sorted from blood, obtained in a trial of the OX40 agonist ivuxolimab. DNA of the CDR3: TGTGCCAGCCGGGGGCTGACCTACAATGAGCAGTTCTTC. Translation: CASRGLTYNEQFF.